This TCR beta chain was sequenced for a study of shared clonotypes between healthy human individuals. This clone came up once. CDR1 and CDR2 from the germline V gene are SGHRS and YFSETQ. With V trimmed by 0 bases and J by 8 bases, 8 bases remained unmatched. The CDR3 covers 15 residues. The method was immunoSEQ multiplex PCR; TCRdb's version includes in-frame clones alone and lacks a portion of them. This table holds more than 2 million clones, approximately 95% found once. The chain couples TRBV5-1 to TRBJ1-2; TRBD1 aligns across 9 bases. The sample comprised naive CD4+ T cells sorted from blood. Subset of the sample: CD45RA+ positively selected. The TCR comes from a man between 18 and 35 years old in good health. CDR3 protein: CASSLETGGIGGYTF. The CDR3 DNA reads TGCGCCAGCAGCTTGGAAACAGGGGGCATTGGCGGCTACACCTTC.